The 24 T cell receptor beta chains below were found in one sample sequenced in a study of T cell responses to AZD1222 COVID-19 vaccine. The protocol was immunoSEQ multiplex PCR, while the TCRdb copy is restricted to in-frame clones and leaves out a portion. The table shows 95,000 to 150,000 clones, with approximately 88% occurring only once. The sample was peripheral blood, taken on day 0 of AZD1222 vaccination. These receptors were taken from an adult in good health.

The sample holds one count of this clone. The chain has TRBV7-9 and TRBJ1-3; D not certain. The CDR3 is made up of 14 amino acids. Germline loops: CDR1 SEHNR, CDR2 FQNEAQ (reference sequence). V was shortened by 0 bases and J by 1 base, with 4 bases between the two germline ends. The CDR3: CASSLAPSGNTIYF. The CDR3, as DNA: TGTGCCAGCAGCTTAGCTCCTTCTGGAAACACCATATATTTT.

This clone has only one observation. The chain joins TRBV6-5 to TRBJ1-1, with a possible D match to TRBD1 (5 bases). CDR3 length equals 15 residues. V lost 5 bases, J lost 1 base, and 14 bases lay in between. Germline CDR1 is MNHEY and CDR2 is SVGAGI. CDR3 nucleotide sequence: TGTGCCAGCAGTCCCGCGGGGCGGAAGAACACTGAAGCTTTCTTT. It is translated as CASSPAGRKNTEAFF.

This clone was picked up one time. This sequence joins TRBV4-1 and TRBJ2-7; D is uncertain. V gave up 0 bases and J gave up 5 bases, with 23 bases separating them. Germline V gives CDR1 MGHRA, CDR2 YSYEKL. The CDR3 extends over 18 amino acids. DNA for the CDR3: TGCGCCAGCAGCCAAGATTACCCCCGTCCTGGCCCAACCCACGAGCAGTACTTC. It translates to CASSQDYPRPGPTHEQYF.

A word on this clone: This same CDR3 is encoded by further DNA sequences in the sample. The J gene is TRBJ2-2, the V gene TRBV23-1; D not certain. TRBV23-1 is known as an ORF, though its function is uncertain. This CDR3 contains 19 residues. V was cut by 2 bases and J by 4 bases, with 23 bases left in between. The CDR3 here is CASSQVMTGARGGTGELFF. The DNA for the CDR3 is TGCGCCAGCAGTCAAGTTATGACGGGTGCTCGCGGTGGCACCGGGGAGCTGTTTTTT.

The CDR3 spells CAISAGVRENYGYTF. The CDR3 DNA reads as TGTGCCATCAGCGCCGGGGTCAGGGAGAACTATGGCTACACCTTC. V gene TRBV10-3 combines with J gene TRBJ1-2, with D perhaps matching TRBD1 (5 bases). The V and J ends lost 6 bases and 2 bases respectively, with 16 bases between them. This CDR3 contains 15 residues. CDR1 is ENHRY, CDR2 SYGVKD, per germline.

The chain employs TRBV11-1 and TRBJ2-3; 7 bases match TRBD1. Germline V lookup: CDR1 SGHAT, CDR2 FQDESV (reference sequence). V was clipped by 5 bases and J by 3 bases; unmatched bases: 5. The CDR3 contains 14 residues. CDR3 in amino acids: CASSMGTATDTQYF. Written as DNA, the CDR3 is TGTGCCAGCAGCATGGGGACAGCAACAGATACGCAGTATTTT.

The rearrangement uses TRBV7-7 and TRBJ2-1; D gene unclear. Per germline, CDR1 SSHAT and CDR2 FNYEAQ (reference sequence). Trimming stripped 3 bases from V and 4 bases from J, with 13 bases between. The CDR3 length is 15 residues. In DNA, the CDR3 is TGTGCCAGCAGCTTTGAAGTCGCACAGTACAATGAGCAGTTCTTC. Protein sequence: CASSFEVAQYNEQFF.

The V call is TRBV5-1, the J call TRBJ1-5, with D perhaps matching TRBD1 (6 bases). The ends were cut back, 5 bases at V and 4 bases at J, with 10 bases in the middle. There are 13 residues in the CDR3. In germline, CDR1 is SGHRS, CDR2 YFSETQ. For the CDR3, the DNA is TGCGCCAGCAGTTCTGGACAGAATCAGCCCCAGCATTTT. Its protein is CASSSGQNQPQHF. Variable domain in full (rest from reference TRBV5-1 and TRBJ1-5): KAGVTQTPRYLIKTRGQQVTLSCSPISGHRSVSWYQQTPGQGLQFLFEYFSETQRNKGNFPGRFSGRQFSNSRSEMNVSTLELGDSALYLCASSSGQNQPQHFGDGTRLSIL.

This clone was seen a handful of times. The chain combines TRBV7-2 with TRBJ2-1, with D perhaps TRBD1 or TRBD2 (6 bases each). Germline CDR1 is SGHTA and CDR2 is FQGNSA. V was shortened by 4 bases and J by 4 bases, with 14 bases between the two germline ends. The CDR3 totals 15 residues. The CDR3, as DNA: TGTGCCAGCAGCTCCGCAAGGGGGGTATACAATGAGCAGTTCTTC. Translated, it gives CASSSARGVYNEQFF.

The chain recombines TRBV7-2 with TRBJ2-4; D unclear. The ends were cut back, 3 bases at V and 5 bases at J, with 14 bases in the middle. This CDR3 spans 15 amino acids. Germline CDR1 is SGHTA and CDR2 is FQGNSA. This CDR3 reads CASSFGRRNENIQYF. The DNA for the CDR3 is TGTGCCAGCAGCTTCGGGCGCAGGAATGAAAACATTCAGTACTTC.

The chain joins TRBV7-9 to TRBJ2-4, with D tentatively TRBD1 (5 bases). Germline V gene data show CDR1 as SEHNR and CDR2 as FQNEAQ (reference sequence). This CDR3 has 14 amino acids. V lost 0 bases, J lost 4 bases, and 7 bases lay in between. The CDR3 is CASSLAGAKNIQYF. The CDR3 DNA reads TGTGCCAGCAGCTTAGCAGGGGCAAAAAACATTCAGTACTTC.

A single count supports this clone. V gene TRBV18 combines with J gene TRBJ2-7, with D possibly being TRBD1 (6 bases). This CDR3 is built from 15 residues. Germline CDR1 is KGHSH and CDR2 is LQKENI. Trimming removed 1 base from V and 2 bases from J, with 12 bases in between. CDR3: CASSPRDMITYEQYF. The CDR3 region has the DNA TGTGCCAGCTCACCACGGGACATGATCACCTACGAGCAGTACTTC.

This clone was found a few times. The chain couples TRBV28 to TRBJ2-1; D not certain. CDR1 and CDR2 from the germline V gene are MDHEN and SYDVKM. This CDR3 has 11 amino acids. Trimming removed 4 bases at V and 9 bases at J, with 7 bases between. The chain's CDR3 is CASSSIREQFF. DNA for the CDR3: TGTGCCAGCAGTTCCATTCGTGAGCAGTTCTTC.

The rearrangement uses TRBV6-5 and TRBJ1-2, with 8 bases aligning to TRBD1. The germline V gene encodes CDR1 MNHEY and CDR2 SVGAGI. This CDR3 has 14 amino acids. The trim removed 2 bases at V and 6 bases at J, leaving 5 bases unmatched. CDR3 nucleotide sequence: TGTGCCAGCAGTTACCAGGGGGCGGCCGATGGCTACACCTTC. Translated: CASSYQGAADGYTF.

The chain links TRBV5-1 to TRBJ2-1, with D perhaps TRBD1 (5 bases). The CDR3 is 12 residues long. V was cut by 4 bases and J by 5 bases, with 7 bases left in between. Germline V gene lookup returns CDR1 SGHRS and CDR2 YFSETQ. The DNA of the CDR3 is TGCGCCAGCAGCACAGGTCACAATGAGCAGTTCTTC. It is translated as CASSTGHNEQFF.

This chain joins TRBV25-1 and TRBJ2-3, with 10 bases fitting TRBD1. This CDR3 is built from 15 residues. Per germline, CDR1 MGHDK and CDR2 SYGVNS. V was pared by 8 bases and J by 2 bases, with 7 bases of the junction left unmatched. Written as DNA, the CDR3 is TGTGCCAGCGAAAGGGGACAGGGGTACACAGATACGCAGTATTTT. Residues: CASERGQGYTDTQYF.

The rearrangement joins TRBV6-6 to TRBJ1-1; 7 bases map to TRBD1. The CDR3 totals 13 residues. The J segment lost 10 bases and the V segment lost 6 bases, leaving 11 bases of the junction unmatched. CDR1 and CDR2 (germline): MNHNY, SVGAGI (reference sequence). The CDR3 here is CASSTQGIVLAFF. DNA for the CDR3: TGTGCCAGCAGCACACAGGGGATCGTATTAGCTTTCTTT.

In the case of this clone: Sequence at one end of the junction differs from germline and may be a read error. The genes are TRBV2 and TRBJ2-1; no reliable D call. CDR1 SNHLY and CDR2 FYNNEI come from the germline V gene. CDR3 length: 13 amino acids. CDR3 in amino acids: CASSEAPQLYEVF. The DNA of the CDR3 is TGTGCCAGCAGTGAAGCCCCCCAACTATACGAGGTCTTC.

This chain links TRBV7-6 with TRBJ2-2; 9 positions match TRBD1. CDR3 size: 17 residues. Trimming took 0 bases from V and 6 from J; bases not matched to a gene: 8. Germline V lookup: CDR1 SGHVS, CDR2 FNYEAQ. The DNA for the CDR3 is TGTGCCAGCAGCTTAGCGTGGGGACAGGGTACCCCCGGGGAGCTGTTTTTT. Protein: CASSLAWGQGTPGELFF.

The V gene is TRBV7-8, the J gene TRBJ2-3, with 7 nucleotides matching TRBD2. Unmatched junction bases numbered 9, after V lost 5 bases and J lost 4 bases. CDR3 size: 15 residues. Germline CDR1 and CDR2: SGHVS and FQNEAQ. The CDR3: CASSGSWGGADTQYF. The CDR3, as DNA: TGTGCCAGCAGCGGGTCGTGGGGGGGAGCAGATACGCAGTATTTT.

The V call is TRBV5-5, the J call TRBJ2-3, with D possibly being TRBD2 (6 bases). The germline V gene encodes CDR1 SGHKS and CDR2 YYEKEE (reference sequence). CDR3 length: 12 amino acids. Trimming took 3 bases from V and 10 from J, leaving 12 bases between them. CDR3 in amino acids: CASSSASEAQYF. In nucleotides, the CDR3 is TGTGCCAGCAGCTCCGCTAGCGAGGCGCAGTATTTT.

The gene calls are TRBV14 and TRBJ1-6, with D perhaps matching TRBD1 (6 bases). CDR1 and CDR2 (germline): SGHDN, FVKESK. The CDR3 is made up of 17 amino acids. Between the trimmed V and J ends, which lost 0 bases and 2 bases, there was a span of 11 bases. CDR3 amino acids: CASSQDGRTAYNSPLHF. The CDR3 DNA reads as TGTGCCAGCAGCCAAGACGGCCGGACAGCCTATAATTCACCCCTCCACTTT.

The gene calls are TRBV19 and TRBJ1-1; the D gene is possibly TRBD1 (5 bases). Germline CDR1 is LNHDA and CDR2 is SQIVND (reference sequence). V lost 3 bases to trimming and J lost 11 bases, with 13 bases between them. This CDR3 region has 12 residues. This CDR3 reads CASSISGRGAFF. The CDR3 DNA reads TGTGCCAGTAGTATTTCGGGCCGGGGGGCTTTCTTT.

This rearrangement joins TRBV6-1 to TRBJ1-2; tentative D call: TRBD1 (5 bases). The V gene lost 1 base and the J gene lost 7 bases, with 7 bases spanning the gap. The CDR3 is made up of 12 amino acids. The germline gives CDR1 MNHNS, CDR2 SASEGT. The CDR3 DNA follows: TGTGCCAGCAGTGAAGTGGGGGGTGGCTACACCTTC. Residues: CASSEVGGGYTF.